Presented here are 29 T cell receptor beta chains from one specimen sequenced in a study of cytomegalovirus exposure and HLA in healthy donors. The study ran its PCR with 60 Vbeta and 13 Jbeta primers. The protocol was immunoSEQ multiplex PCR, while the TCRdb copy is restricted to in-frame clones and leaves out a portion. The profile shows around 220,000 clones, around 80% of them singletons. Sequences were obtained from PBMCs. The receptors originated from a man aged 40-50 years in good health and CMV-seronegative.

This chain links TRBV6-4 with TRBJ2-3, with TRBD2 identical over 10 bases. This CDR3 has 15 amino acids. Germline CDR1 MRHNA, CDR2 SNTAGT. J was trimmed by 1 base and V by 3 bases; bases with no gene match: 1. The CDR3 is CASSDTSGGTDTQYF. The CDR3 nucleotides read TGTGCCAGCAGTGATACTAGCGGGGGCACAGATACGCAGTATTTT.

Remarks on this clone: An end of the junction does not agree with germline; a read error may underlie this. This chain links TRBV11-2 with TRBJ2-1, with 11 bases fitting TRBD2. This CDR3 contains 15 residues. CDR1 and CDR2 (germline): SGHAT, FQNNGV. DNA of the CDR3: TGTGCCAGCAGTTTAGCGGGAGGGCGGTACAATGAGCAGTTCTTC. This codes for CASSLAGGRYNEQFF.

This rearrangement joins TRBV25-1 to TRBJ1-6, with D possibly TRBD1 on 5 matching bases. Germline loops: CDR1 MGHDK, CDR2 SYGVNS. The V end lost 7 bases, the J end lost 7 bases, and 11 bases lay between the germline ends. The CDR3 sequence is 13 residues long. CDR3 sequence: CASIQGSNSPLHF. In DNA form, the CDR3 reads TGTGCCAGCATCCAGGGATCGAATTCACCCCTCCACTTT.

This chain joins TRBV21-1 and TRBJ1-2; the tabulated D call, TRBD1, remains unverified against the DNA. TRBV21-1 is flagged as a pseudogene. This CDR3 comprises 15 residues. The CDR3 spells CASSTLDREGYGYTF. The CDR3, as DNA: TGTGCCAGCAGCACCCTGGACAGGGAAGGCTATGGCTACACCTTC.

This clone came up once. The chain couples TRBV9 to TRBJ2-2; D is possibly TRBD1 (6 bases). Germline-derived CDR1 and CDR2 are SGDLS and YYNGEE. The CDR3 is 15 residues long. Trimming took off 4 bases at V and 7 bases at J, with 17 bases between the two ends. CDR3 DNA: TGTGCCAGCAGCTTAGGACAGCTAGGTATCGGGGAGCTGTTTTTT. Translation gives CASSLGQLGIGELFF.

This chain connects TRBV18 to TRBJ2-7, with 7 bases aligning to TRBD1. This CDR3 contains 15 residues. The V segment lost 3 bases and the J segment 0 bases; nucleotides outside the gene matches: 5. The germline gives CDR1 KGHSH, CDR2 LQKENI. CDR3 protein: CASSPSTGSSYEQYF. CDR3 nucleotides: TGTGCCAGCTCACCCTCGACAGGGAGCTCCTACGAGCAGTACTTC.

This clone was picked up one time. The rearrangement links TRBV4-2 to TRBJ2-5; TRBD2 might be the D (6 bases). The end of the DNA is better explained by TRBJ2-7, so the J call may be wrong. CDR1 and CDR2 (germline): LGHNA, YNFKEQ. The CDR3 runs to 16 residues. The CDR3 reads CASSPLPGESSYEQYF. Here the CDR3 DNA reads TGTGCCAGCAGCCCCCTTCCGGGAGAGAGTTCCTACGAGCAGTACTTC.

This rearrangement joins TRBV5-6 to TRBJ1-4; D is possibly TRBD1 (5 bases). The CDR3 sequence is 15 residues long. V was clipped by 3 bases and J by 3 bases, with 12 bases between them. Looked up from germline, CDR1 is SGHDT and CDR2 is YYEEEE. Here the CDR3 reads CASSSTREANEKLFF. The CDR3 nucleotides are TGTGCCAGCAGCTCAACCAGGGAGGCTAATGAAAAACTGTTTTTT.

The CDR3 is CASSQDFGRGPSRFSTDTQYF. The CDR3 nucleotides are TGTGCCAGCAGCCAAGATTTCGGCAGGGGGCCATCCAGATTTAGCACAGATACGCAGTATTTT. The gene calls are TRBV4-2 and TRBJ2-3; 8 bases are shared with TRBD1. The V gene end was trimmed by 0 bases and the J gene end by 0 bases; junction bases not matched to a gene: 17. Germline lookup yields CDR1 LGHNA and CDR2 YNFKEQ. CDR3 size: 21 residues.

The rearrangement links TRBV4-3 to TRBJ1-2; TRBD1 is a possible D gene (5 bases). CDR1 and CDR2 from the germline V gene are LGHNA and YSLEER. V lost 2 bases and J 5 bases, leaving 9 bases between the germline ends. The CDR3 contains 13 residues. The CDR3, as DNA: TGCGCCAGCAGCCAAAATAGGGGATATGGCTACACCTTC. Its translation: CASSQNRGYGYTF.

This clone was recorded a few times. The CDR3 nucleotides are TGTGCCTGGAGTTCGGAAGCGGAGGAGTTCTTC. Protein: CAWSSEAEEFF. The chain joins TRBV30 to TRBJ2-1, with D possibly matching TRBD2 (5 bases). Looked up from germline, CDR1 is GTSNPN and CDR2 is SVGIG (reference sequence). The CDR3 consists of 11 residues. V lost 2 bases and J lost 14, with 13 bases in between.

J is TRBJ1-1 and V is TRBV6-6, with TRBD1 matching over 8 bases. Trimming removed 2 bases from V and 3 bases from J; junction bases left unmatched: 5. CDR3 length: 15 residues. Germline loops: CDR1 MNHNY, CDR2 SVGAGI (reference sequence). The DNA for the CDR3 is TGTGCCAGCAGTTACCAGACAGGGGTCGACACTGAAGCTTTCTTT. As protein: CASSYQTGVDTEAFF.

The genes are TRBV2 and TRBJ1-3; D might be TRBD1 (5 bases). The CDR3 spans 15 residues. V lost 8 bases and J 4 bases, leaving 18 bases between the germline ends. The germline gives CDR1 SNHLY, CDR2 FYNNEI. In DNA, the CDR3 is TGTGCCAGCGATAGGGGAATGGATGCCGGAAACACCATATATTTT. Translated: CASDRGMDAGNTIYF.

J is TRBJ2-1 and V is TRBV2; the D gene is possibly TRBD2 (7 bases). The germline V gene encodes CDR1 SNHLY and CDR2 FYNNEI. This CDR3 is 16 amino acids long. V was pared by 2 bases and J by 8 bases, with 19 bases between. The CDR3 loop is CASSEKGGLPQYEQFF. CDR3 in DNA: TGTGCCAGCAGTGAAAAGGGGGGACTACCCCAGTATGAGCAGTTCTTC. The entire variable domain, with the rest obtained from reference TRBV2 and TRBJ2-1, is as follows: EPEVTQTPSHQVTQMGQEVILRCVPISNHLYFYWYRQILGQKVEFLVSFYNNEISEKSEIFDDQFSVERPDGSNFTLKIRSTKLEDSAMYFCASSEKGGLPQYEQFFGPGTRLTVL.

The rearrangement links TRBV4-2 to TRBJ2-3; 7 positions match TRBD1. The V and J ends lost 2 bases and 2 bases, in that order; junction bases with no gene match: 10. CDR1 and CDR2 from the germline V gene are LGHNA and YNFKEQ. This CDR3 has 17 residues. The CDR3 region is CASSQTMGQLTTDTQYF. CDR3 DNA: TGTGCCAGCAGCCAAACCATGGGACAGCTAACCACAGATACGCAGTATTTT.

This clone was counted a few times. This sequence joins TRBV23-1 and TRBJ1-5; TRBD1 is a possible D gene (5 bases). Being an ORF, TRBV23-1 has a function that is uncertain. This CDR3 contains 16 residues. Deletions cut 6 bases from V and 0 bases from J, with 15 bases between. CDR3 bases: TGCGCCAGCAGCCGGGCGGGGGTAGTTAGCAATCAGCCCCAGCATTTT. It specifies CASSRAGVVSNQPQHF.

The chain combines TRBV9 with TRBJ2-6, with 8 bases that match TRBD1. The CDR3 has 17 residues. The V gene end was trimmed by 2 bases and the J gene end by 3 bases; junction bases not matched to a gene: 7. Germline V lookup: CDR1 SGDLS, CDR2 YYNGEE. The CDR3 sequence: CASSVGTGKYGANVLTF. The CDR3 coding sequence is TGTGCCAGCAGCGTGGGGACAGGAAAGTATGGGGCCAACGTCCTGACTTTC.

The CDR3 is CASSQDAQGADGNTIYF. The CDR3 nucleotides are TGCGCCAGCAGCCAAGATGCACAGGGGGCGGATGGAAACACCATATATTTT. The chain has TRBV4-1 and TRBJ1-3; 9 bases match TRBD1. The CDR3 length is 17 residues. Germline V gives CDR1 MGHRA, CDR2 YSYEKL. Trimming took 0 bases from V and 3 from J; bases not matched to a gene: 6.

The rearrangement links TRBV6-6 to TRBJ1-5, with a tentative D call TRBD1 (5 bases). CDR1 is MNHNY, CDR2 SVGAGI, per germline (reference sequence). The CDR3 covers 13 residues. V lost 6 bases and J lost 5, with 11 bases in between. CDR3 in amino acids: CASRPDRYQPQHF. Here the CDR3 DNA reads TGTGCCAGCAGACCAGACAGATATCAGCCCCAGCATTTT.

J is TRBJ1-4 and V is TRBV6-5, with 9 bases fitting TRBD1. Per germline, CDR1 MNHEY and CDR2 SVGAGI. There are 15 residues in the CDR3. Trimming cost V 5 bases and J 2 bases; bases outside gene matches: 3. Here the CDR3 reads CASSTGGRTNEKLFF. The CDR3 DNA reads TGTGCCAGCAGTACAGGGGGCAGGACTAATGAAAAACTGTTTTTT.

V is TRBV15 and J is TRBJ2-3; D is unresolved. The V end was cut by 5 bases, the J end by 5 bases, with 11 bases between. Germline V CDR1 and CDR2: LNHNV, YYDKDF (reference sequence). The length of the CDR3 is 13 residues. CDR3 amino acids: CATSPSPLDTQYF. CDR3 nucleotides: TGTGCCACCAGCCCGTCTCCCTTAGATACGCAGTATTTT. Drawing the rest from reference TRBV15 and TRBJ2-3, the complete variable domain is DAMVIQNPRYQVTQFGKPVTLSCSQTLNHNVMYWYQQKSSQAPKLLFHYYDKDFNNEADTPDNFQSRRPNTSFCFLDIRSPGLGDTAMYLCATSPSPLDTQYFGPGTRLTVL.

This clone appeared once. The V and J genes are TRBV5-1 and TRBJ2-1; 10 bases fit TRBD1. CDR3 size: 16 residues. In germline, CDR1 is SGHRS, CDR2 YFSETQ. The trim removed 2 bases at V and 2 bases at J, leaving 4 bases unmatched. The CDR3 sequence: CASSFRTGGAYNEQFF. The CDR3 DNA reads TGCGCCAGCAGCTTTCGGACAGGGGGGGCCTACAATGAGCAGTTCTTC.

The V and J genes are TRBV4-1 and TRBJ1-5, with D perhaps TRBD1 (6 bases). This CDR3 has 17 residues. Germline V CDR1 and CDR2: MGHRA, YSYEKL. The V and J ends lost 4 bases and 2 bases respectively, with 18 bases between them. The CDR3 DNA reads TGCGCCAGCAGCCGTCAAGTAGGGGGGGGTGGCAATCAGCCCCAGCATTTT. Protein: CASSRQVGGGGNQPQHF.

This chain uses TRBV7-9 with TRBJ1-1; TRBD1 is a possible D gene (5 bases). Trimming left V 1 base short and J 6 bases short, with 9 bases between. The CDR3 runs to 13 residues. Germline V lookup: CDR1 SEHNR, CDR2 FQNEAQ (reference sequence). The chain's CDR3 is CASSLEWGAEAFF. CDR3 bases: TGTGCCAGCAGCTTAGAATGGGGCGCTGAAGCTTTCTTT.

V is TRBV5-1 and J is TRBJ1-1; D call uncertain. Looked up from germline, CDR1 is SGHRS and CDR2 is YFSETQ. The germline V and J ends were trimmed by 3 bases and 11 bases, with 14 bases remaining between them. This CDR3 contains 12 residues. This chain's CDR3 is CASSSSSGEAFF. The CDR3 nucleotides are TGCGCCAGCAGCTCCTCTTCCGGGGAGGCTTTCTTT.

The gene calls are TRBV10-3 and TRBJ1-2; TRBD1 is a possible D gene (5 bases). The CDR3 runs to 15 residues. Germline V gives CDR1 ENHRY, CDR2 SYGVKD. Trimming pared 1 base from V and 2 bases from J, leaving 11 bases between. The chain's CDR3 is CAISEWTPSNYGYTF. The CDR3 DNA reads as TGTGCCATCAGTGAGTGGACACCTTCCAACTATGGCTACACCTTC.

J is TRBJ1-3 and V is TRBV19; D gene unclear. CDR3 size: 17 residues. Germline loops: CDR1 LNHDA, CDR2 SQIVND (reference sequence). V lost 0 bases and J 2 bases, leaving 14 bases between the germline ends. As DNA, the CDR3 is TGTGCCAGTAGTATAGATCTGGAGTTCTTCGCTGGAAACACCATATATTTT. Its translation is CASSIDLEFFAGNTIYF.

This chain connects TRBV5-1 to TRBJ2-3; 8 nucleotides match TRBD1. Germline values: CDR1 SGHRS, CDR2 YFSETQ. This CDR3 region has 16 residues. Unmatched junction bases numbered 7, after V lost 0 bases and J lost 4 bases. The CDR3 is CASSLDQGALADTQYF. CDR3 nucleotide sequence: TGCGCCAGCAGCTTGGACCAGGGGGCCTTGGCAGATACGCAGTATTTT.

V and J are TRBV4-1 and TRBJ2-7, with 9 bases lining up with TRBD2. V lost 3 bases and J lost 3; bases outside the gene matches: 9. The CDR3 is made up of 16 amino acids. Germline V lookup: CDR1 MGHRA, CDR2 YSYEKL. The CDR3: CASSQGAGGPVYEQYF. Written as DNA, the CDR3 is TGCGCCAGCAGCCAGGGGGCGGGGGGGCCCGTCTACGAGCAGTACTTC.